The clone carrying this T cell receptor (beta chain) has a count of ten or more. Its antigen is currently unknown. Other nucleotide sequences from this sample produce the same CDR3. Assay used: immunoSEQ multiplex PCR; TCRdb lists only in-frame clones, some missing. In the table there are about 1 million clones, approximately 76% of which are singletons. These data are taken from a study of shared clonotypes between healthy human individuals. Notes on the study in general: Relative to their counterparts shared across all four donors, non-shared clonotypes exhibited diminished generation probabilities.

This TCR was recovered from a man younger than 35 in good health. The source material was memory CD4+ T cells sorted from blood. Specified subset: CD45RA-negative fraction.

The CDR3 spells CASGAGTGGPGELFF. As DNA, the CDR3 is TGTGCTAGTGGTGCCGGGACAGGGGGGCCCGGGGAGCTGTTTTTT. V and J are TRBV12-5 and TRBJ2-2; 11 nucleotides line up with TRBD1. The CDR3 is 15 residues long. CDR1 and CDR2 (germline): LGHNT, FRNRAP. V lost 5 bases, J lost 6 bases, and 5 bases stayed unmatched.